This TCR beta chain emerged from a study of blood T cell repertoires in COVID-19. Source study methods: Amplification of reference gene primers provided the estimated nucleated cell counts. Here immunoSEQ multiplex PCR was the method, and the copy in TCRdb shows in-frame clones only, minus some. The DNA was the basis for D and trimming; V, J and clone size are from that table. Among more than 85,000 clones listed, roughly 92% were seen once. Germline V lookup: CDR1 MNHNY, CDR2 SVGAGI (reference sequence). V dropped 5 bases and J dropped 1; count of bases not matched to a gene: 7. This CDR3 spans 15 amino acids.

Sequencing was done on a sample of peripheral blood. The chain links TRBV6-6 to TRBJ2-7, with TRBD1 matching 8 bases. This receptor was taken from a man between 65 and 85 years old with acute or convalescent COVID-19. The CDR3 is CASSRTGYGSYEQYF. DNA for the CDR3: TGTGCCAGCAGTCGGACAGGGTATGGGTCCTACGAGCAGTACTTC.